The sequence of this T cell receptor (beta chain) was determined in a study of Ad26.COV2.S vaccination and SARS-CoV-2 variants (dated by TCRdb to the early 2020s). Regarding the study in general: Vaccine-arm donors were drawn from COV1001, a multicentre, randomized, double-blind, placebo-controlled phase I-IIa trial of Ad26.COV2.S in healthy adults. Ad26.COV2.S was administered intramuscularly at 5 x 10^10 or 1 x 10^11 viral particles, either as a single shot or as two shots given 56 days apart. TCRbeta repertoire sequencing was used to assess the specificity and breadth of SARS-CoV-2-reactive T cell receptors after Ad26.COV2.S vaccination. A total of 32 samples were included in the TCR-sequenced set, comprising around 19 Ad26.COV2.S vaccine recipients, 5 placebo recipients and 8 SARS-CoV-2 convalescent individuals. Trial participants were randomized into five groups of five: low-dose or high-dose Ad26.COV2.S given once or twice, or placebo on both occasions. Investigators did not know the trial group allocation while performing experiments and assessing outcomes. What the work shows at the level of the full study, not this receptor alone: After vaccination, substantial breadth of spike-specific CD8+ and CD4+ T cell responses was reported. The authors noted that total T cell responses may have been underestimated by the TCR breadth and depth analyses. Comparing responses between vaccine doses or regimens was not something the study was powered to do. Compared with placebo recipients, Ad26.COV2.S recipients showed higher spike-specific TCR breadth (P = 0.0014). Vaccine and placebo recipients had similar non-spike TCR breadth, a finding consistent with the vaccine containing only spike.

The treatment or condition label for this specimen denotes: around 19 received Ad26.COV2.S at low or high dose, single or two shots; 5 received placebo; per-sample allocation not given. For vaccine and placebo recipients, repertoires were sequenced using samples collected on day 63 after the first injection. In Cohort 1b, about two dozen adults aged 18-55 years were enrolled at a single site in Boston, USA, between 29 July and 7 August 2020. As a vaccine, Ad26.COV2.S was a replication-incompetent adenovirus type 26 vector that expressed a prefusion-stabilized SARS-CoV-2 spike protein derived from the original Wuhan strain. From the cysteine up to the phenylalanine, the CDR3 has a length of 13 residues. Only the CDR3 DNA is retained, 39 bases long and in frame from the first base. V was cut back by 7 bases and J by 3 bases, leaving a gap of 10 bases between them. Via the germline V gene, CDR1 is MNHEY and CDR2 SVGAGI.

A word on this clone: Its antigen is still unknown. No much larger clone is present one base from it, and per-base qualities are unavailable.

TCRbeta CDR3 regions were sequenced with the immunoSEQ Assay. After extraction, genomic DNA underwent amplification by bias-controlled multiplex PCR, followed by high-throughput sequencing. As for how the authors treated the data: To quantify the absolute abundance of every unique TCRbeta CDR3 region, sequences were collapsed and filtered. T cell fraction was estimated by normalizing TCRbeta template counts to usable DNA, which was measured by amplifying reference genes present in all nucleated cells. Repertoire TCRs were annotated as SARS-CoV-2-specific by exact matching of V gene, CDR3 amino acid sequence and J gene to a known reactive TCR set. The reference SARS-CoV-2 TCR set was derived from MIRA and filtered for enrichment in COVID-19-positive ImmuneCODE repertoires, a step that removed public or cross-reactive TCRs. Drawing on the MIRA antigens, annotated TCRs were analysed further at the level of specific ORF or position within ORF. Breadth was defined as the number of annotated unique rearrangements divided by the total number of unique productive rearrangements, and depth was defined as the summed frequency of the annotated unique rearrangements. Two-sided Wilcoxon rank-sum tests were applied when comparing TCR breadth between groups. TCRdb obtained this table from immuneACCESS and retained in-frame rearrangements with V and J assigned. These tables miss some clones; where compared with another copy, unresolved V genes account for less than half of the shortfall, and the remainder is unexplained. That table furnishes V, J and clone size, whereas the DNA furnished D and trimming. This sample has about 480,000 clones in its table, and about 83% of those were observed once. The top ten constitute 9.5% to 15% of the sample.

This sequence uses TRBV6-5 and TRBJ2-4; no D gene is confidently identified. This clonotype was sampled from a person aged 18-65 years who received the Ad26.COV2.S COVID-19 vaccine or a placebo. The source material was peripheral blood, sampled in a trial of Ad26.COV2.S vaccine versus placebo. The sequenced DNA: TGTGCCAGCAAGGGCGTAGGCAAAAACATTCAGTACTTC. Translated, this is CASKGVGKNIQYF.